A selection of T cell receptor beta chains follows, all from one sample in a study of T cell responses to AZD1222 COVID-19 vaccine. Here immunoSEQ multiplex PCR was the method, and the copy in TCRdb shows in-frame clones only, minus some. This table has about 150,000 clones, 90% appearing once. Here the sequenced sample was peripheral blood, taken on day 0 of AZD1222 vaccination. These receptors all stem from an adult in good health. Each CDR3 is given with its conserved first and last residue. The D gene is left open where the match is weak. The size field is filled for only some rows; it gives once, few, many or a size class.

. | TRBJ1-3 | 15 | . | TRBV28 | TGTGCCAGTCAAGTGGGGGAGAACTCTGGAAACACCATATATTTT | CASQVGENSGNTIYF
. | TRBJ2-7 | 12 | . | TRBV20-1 | TGCAGTGCTAGTCGCCAGACCTACGAGCAGTACTTC | CSASRQTYEQYF
. | TRBJ2-1 | 17 | . | TRBV5-1 | TGCGCCACCTCCCGGGGAGCCGTCCGTAGCTCCTACAATGAGCAGTTCTTC | CATSRGAVRSSYNEQFF
once | TRBJ1-5 | 14 | . | TRBV12-2 | TGTGCAAGTCGCTTTCATATGGTTCGCCAGCCCCAGCATTTT | CASRFHMVRQPQHF
. | TRBJ2-3 | 15 | . | TRBV5-5 | TGTGCCAGCAGGGTAGTCCCCGGGGGCACAGATACGCAGTATTTT | CASRVVPGGTDTQYF
. | TRBJ1-5 | 11 | . | TRBV28 | TGTGCCAGCAGTTTTAATCAGCCCCAGCATTTT | CASSFNQPQHF
. | TRBJ1-1 | 14 | . | TRBV6-1 | TGTGCCAGCAGTGATTTGGGTTGGGACACTGAAGCTTTCTTT | CASSDLGWDTEAFF
. | TRBJ1-2 | 13 | TRBD1 | TRBV5-4 | TGTGCCAGCAGCATAGGGACAGTTGGTGGCTACACCTTC | CASSIGTVGGYTF
. | TRBJ1-2 | 14 | . | TRBV7-8 | TGTGCCAGCAGCTCCAGATACTTAGACTATGGCTACACCTTC | CASSSRYLDYGYTF
. | TRBJ2-3 | 14 | TRBD2 | TRBV5-1 | TGCGCCAGCAGCAGCGGGGGGGTCACAGATACGCAGTATTTT | CASSSGGVTDTQYF
. | TRBJ1-1 | 17 | . | TRBV18 | TGTGCCAGCTCACCTAAAAATTGGGGCACAGGGAACACTGAAGCTTTCTTT | CASSPKNWGTGNTEAFF
. | TRBJ1-1 | 15 | . | TRBV7-6 | TGTGCCAGCAGCTTAGCCCGGGACGGGAACACTGAAGCTTTCTTT | CASSLARDGNTEAFF
. | TRBJ1-4 | 13 | . | TRBV29-1 | TGCAGCGTACTCCGGGACCCCAATGAAAAACTGTTTTTT | CSVLRDPNEKLFF
. | TRBJ2-7 | 14 | . | TRBV11-3 | TGTGCCAGCAGCTTTCCCGGGTTAACCCACGAGCAGTACTTC | CASSFPGLTHEQYF
. | TRBJ1-2 | 14 | TRBD1 | TRBV27 | TGTGCCAGCAGTCCCCCGGGACAGGATTATGGCTACACCTTC | CASSPPGQDYGYTF
. | TRBJ2-1 | 16 | TRBD1 | TRBV27 | TGTGCCAGCAGATTACAGAGACAGGGTGCCTACAATGAGCAGTTCTTC | CASRLQRQGAYNEQFF
once | TRBJ2-7 | 12 | . | TRBV11-2 | TGTGCCAGCAGCCCAAACACCTACGAGCAGTACTTC | CASSPNTYEQYF
. | TRBJ1-2 | 14 | . | TRBV3-1/TRBV3-2 | TGTGCCAGCAGCTCCGCCAGGGCAGACTATGGCTACACCTTC | CASSSARADYGYTF
. | TRBJ2-1 | 12 | . | TRBV7-2 | TGTGCCAGCAGCTACAGACGGGATGAGCAGTTCTTC | CASSYRRDEQFF
. | TRBJ2-7 | 12 | . | TRBV25-1 | TGTGCCAGCAGGGCTAATTTGGGCGAGCAGTACTTC | CASRANLGEQYF
once | TRBJ1-1 | 15 | TRBD1 | TRBV7-3 | TGTGCCAGCAGCTTACAGGGGGACGTGAACACTGAAGCTTTCTTT | CASSLQGDVNTEAFF
. | TRBJ2-1 | 15 | TRBD2 | TRBV18 | TGTGCCAGCTCACCTCTAGCGGGGGGGGACAATGAGCAGTTCTTC | CASSPLAGGDNEQFF
. | TRBJ1-4 | 16 | . | TRBV28 | TGTGCCAGCAGCACCTCCAGGGGCTCCCTGAATGAAAAACTGTTTTTT | CASSTSRGSLNEKLFF
. | TRBJ1-1 | 17 | TRBD1 | TRBV7-3 | TGTGCCAGCAGCCGACAGGGAAGGGTTTTCGGGAATACTGAAGCTTTCTTT | CASSRQGRVFGNTEAFF
once | TRBJ1-2 | 11 | TRBD1 | TRBV29-1 | TGCAGCGGACAGGGCGGTGGGGGCTACACCTTC | CSGQGGGGYTF
. | TRBJ1-4 | 15 | TRBD1 | TRBV7-8 | TGTGCCAGCAGCTTCGCGACAGGGGTGCGCGAAAAACTGTTTTTT | CASSFATGVREKLFF
. | TRBJ2-2 | 14 | . | TRBV6-1 | TGTGCCAGCAGTGAAACTAGCTTTCCCGGGGAGCTGTTTTTT | CASSETSFPGELFF
. | TRBJ1-2 | 13 | . | TRBV5-8 | TGTGCCAGCAGCTTGGAGGGCCCCATGGGCTACACCTTC | CASSLEGPMGYTF
. | TRBJ2-7 | 14 | . | TRBV29-1 | TGCAGCGTTGAAGATCGGGGGAGCTCCTACGAGCAGTACTTC | CSVEDRGSSYEQYF
few | TRBJ1-5 | 14 | . | TRBV7-6 | TGTGCCAGCAGCTTAGGGCAGAGGATCGGGCCCCAGCATTTT | CASSLGQRIGPQHF
. | TRBJ1-5 | 14 | . | TRBV5-1 | TGCGCCAGCAGCTACGGGGATAGCAATCAGCCCCAGCATTTT | CASSYGDSNQPQHF
. | TRBJ1-6 | 11 | . | TRBV6-2/TRBV6-3 | TGTGCCAGCAGTAACAGGGCGTCCCTCCACTTT | CASSNRASLHF
. | TRBJ2-3 | 16 | TRBD2 | TRBV5-1 | TGCGCCAGCAGCTTGGGGACTAGCGGGGGGGCTGATACGCAGTATTTT | CASSLGTSGGADTQYF
. | TRBJ1-4 | 14 | TRBD1 | TRBV5-1 | TGCGCCAGCAGCTTGACAGGGGGCTTAGAAAAACTGTTTTTT | CASSLTGGLEKLFF
. | TRBJ1-5 | 15 | . | TRBV5-4 | TGTGCCAGCAGCTTGACAGTTGGTAGCAATCAGCCCCAGCATTTT | CASSLTVGSNQPQHF
. | TRBJ2-2 | 16 | TRBD1 | TRBV5-4 | TGTGCCAGCAGCTTGAACAGGGGGACCAACACCGGGGAGCTGTTTTTT | CASSLNRGTNTGELFF
. | TRBJ2-5 | 14 | . | TRBV7-9 | TGTGCCAGCAGCTTATACTTAGGAAAAGAGACCCAGTACTTC | CASSLYLGKETQYF
once | TRBJ1-1 | 14 | . | TRBV5-1 | TGCGCCAGCAGCTTGATTGGTACGAACACTGAAGCTTTCTTT | CASSLIGTNTEAFF
. | TRBJ1-1 | 15 | . | TRBV6-5 | TGTGCCAGCAGTACCATACAGGGCGGAAACACTGAAGCTTTCTTT | CASSTIQGGNTEAFF
. | TRBJ1-5 | 17 | . | TRBV19 | TGTGCCAGCCGGCTAGATGTGGGGGTTGAAAGCAATCAGCCCCAGCATTTT | CASRLDVGVESNQPQHF
. | TRBJ1-5 | 18 | . | TRBV21-1 | TGTGCCAGCAGCAAACATCCCCGAATGATGTGGGATAATCAGCCCCAGCATTTT | CASSKHPRMMWDNQPQHF
once | TRBJ1-2 | 16 | . | TRBV10-3 | TGTGCCATCAGTGAGGGTACGACAGGCCCTAACTATGGCTACACCTTC | CAISEGTTGPNYGYTF
once | TRBJ1-2 | 13 | . | TRBV5-1 | TGCGCCAGCAGCCTGGACGGCCCGAGGGGCTACACCTTC | CASSLDGPRGYTF
. | TRBJ1-4 | 15 | . | TRBV4-1 | TGCGCCAGCAGCCAAACAGCGATACTTAATGAAAAACTGTTTTTT | CASSQTAILNEKLFF
. | TRBJ2-1 | 14 | . | TRBV11-1 | TGTGCCAGCAGCCAAGTGGGGGTCCTCACTGAGCAGTTCTTC | CASSQVGVLTEQFF
. | TRBJ2-7 | 13 | . | TRBV19 | TGTGCCAGTAGTTCGGGACTCGGTTACGAGCAGTACTTC | CASSSGLGYEQYF
. | TRBJ2-1 | 11 | TRBD2 | TRBV5-4 | TGTGCCTACAGCTGGGAGGGAGTGCAGTTCTTC | CAYSWEGVQFF